What follows is one T cell receptor (beta chain) and its context. In the original analysis: Reference gene primer amplification gave estimated nucleated cell counts. Clones were read by immunoSEQ multiplex PCR, and TCRdb kept only the in-frame ones, dropping some. V, J and clone size reflect that table, while D and trimming were determined from the DNA. The profile shows a few hundred thousand clones, approximately 86% of them singletons. Germline loops: CDR1 SQVTM, CDR2 ANQGSEA. The CDR3 covers 12 residues. The V gene end was trimmed by 7 bases and the J gene end by 4 bases; junction bases not matched to a gene: 4. This entry is derived from a study of blood T cell repertoires in COVID-19. Study-wide context: Acute-phase and convalescent COVID-19 samples originated in the United States, Italy and Spain.

Sequencing was performed on peripheral blood. V and J are TRBV29-1 and TRBJ1-2; 9 nucleotides agree with TRBD1. The TCR comes from a woman between 55 and 75 years old with COVID-19, enrolled during active disease. The CDR3 protein is CSAGTGPYGYTF. The CDR3 region has the DNA TGCAGCGCCGGGACAGGGCCCTATGGCTACACCTTC.